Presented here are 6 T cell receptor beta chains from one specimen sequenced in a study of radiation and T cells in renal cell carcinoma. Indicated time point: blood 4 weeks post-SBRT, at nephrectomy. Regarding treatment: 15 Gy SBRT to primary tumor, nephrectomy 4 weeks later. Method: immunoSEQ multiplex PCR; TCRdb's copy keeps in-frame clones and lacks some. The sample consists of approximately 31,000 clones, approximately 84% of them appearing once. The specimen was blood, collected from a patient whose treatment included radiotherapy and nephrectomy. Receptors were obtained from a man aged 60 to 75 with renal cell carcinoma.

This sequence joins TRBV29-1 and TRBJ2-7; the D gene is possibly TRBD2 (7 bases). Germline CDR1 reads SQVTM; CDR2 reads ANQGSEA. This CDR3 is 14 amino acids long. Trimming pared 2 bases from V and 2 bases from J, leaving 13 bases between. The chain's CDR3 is CSVELGGHPYEQYF. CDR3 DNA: TGCAGCGTTGAACTGGGGGGGCATCCCTACGAGCAGTACTTC.

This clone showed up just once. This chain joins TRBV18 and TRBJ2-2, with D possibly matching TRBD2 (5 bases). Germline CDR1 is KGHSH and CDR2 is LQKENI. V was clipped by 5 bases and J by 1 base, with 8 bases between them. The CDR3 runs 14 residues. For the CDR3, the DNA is TGTGCCAGCTCAATCGGACTGAACACCGGGGAGCTGTTTTTT. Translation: CASSIGLNTGELFF.

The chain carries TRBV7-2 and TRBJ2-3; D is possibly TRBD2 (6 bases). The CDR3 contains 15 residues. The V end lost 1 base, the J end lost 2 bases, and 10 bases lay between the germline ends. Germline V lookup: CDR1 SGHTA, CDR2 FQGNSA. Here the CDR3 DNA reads TGTGCCAGCAGCTTAGGGGGGACTTACACAGATACGCAGTATTTT. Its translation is CASSLGGTYTDTQYF.

CDR3 DNA: TGTGCCAGCTCACCAATGAAGGGACAGGACAATGAGCAGTTCTTC. Its protein is CASSPMKGQDNEQFF. V usage is TRBV18 and J usage is TRBJ2-1; TRBD1 matches at 8 bases. The CDR3 has 15 amino acids. V shed 2 bases, J shed 5 bases, and the junction held 5 bases outside the gene matches. The germline V gene has CDR1 KGHSH and CDR2 LQKENI.

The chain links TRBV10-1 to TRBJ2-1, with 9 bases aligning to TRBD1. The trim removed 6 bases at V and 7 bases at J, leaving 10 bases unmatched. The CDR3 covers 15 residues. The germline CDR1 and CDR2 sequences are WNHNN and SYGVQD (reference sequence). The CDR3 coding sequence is TGCGCCAGCAGCGTTGGACAGGGGTGGGCGAATGAGCAGTTCTTC. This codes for CASSVGQGWANEQFF.

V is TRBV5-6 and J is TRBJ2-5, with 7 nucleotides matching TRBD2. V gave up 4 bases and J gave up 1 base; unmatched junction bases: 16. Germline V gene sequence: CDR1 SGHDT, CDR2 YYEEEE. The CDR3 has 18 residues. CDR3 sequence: CASSRTGGGDVSQETQYF. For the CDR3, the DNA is TGTGCCAGCAGCCGTACCGGTGGGGGGGATGTAAGCCAAGAGACCCAGTACTTC. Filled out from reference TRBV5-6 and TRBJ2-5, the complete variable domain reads DAGVTQSPTHLIKTRGQQVTLRCSPKSGHDTVSWYQQALGQGPQFIFQYYEEEERQRGNFPDRFSGHQFPNYSSELNVNALLLGDSALYLCASSRTGGGDVSQETQYFGPGTRLLVL.